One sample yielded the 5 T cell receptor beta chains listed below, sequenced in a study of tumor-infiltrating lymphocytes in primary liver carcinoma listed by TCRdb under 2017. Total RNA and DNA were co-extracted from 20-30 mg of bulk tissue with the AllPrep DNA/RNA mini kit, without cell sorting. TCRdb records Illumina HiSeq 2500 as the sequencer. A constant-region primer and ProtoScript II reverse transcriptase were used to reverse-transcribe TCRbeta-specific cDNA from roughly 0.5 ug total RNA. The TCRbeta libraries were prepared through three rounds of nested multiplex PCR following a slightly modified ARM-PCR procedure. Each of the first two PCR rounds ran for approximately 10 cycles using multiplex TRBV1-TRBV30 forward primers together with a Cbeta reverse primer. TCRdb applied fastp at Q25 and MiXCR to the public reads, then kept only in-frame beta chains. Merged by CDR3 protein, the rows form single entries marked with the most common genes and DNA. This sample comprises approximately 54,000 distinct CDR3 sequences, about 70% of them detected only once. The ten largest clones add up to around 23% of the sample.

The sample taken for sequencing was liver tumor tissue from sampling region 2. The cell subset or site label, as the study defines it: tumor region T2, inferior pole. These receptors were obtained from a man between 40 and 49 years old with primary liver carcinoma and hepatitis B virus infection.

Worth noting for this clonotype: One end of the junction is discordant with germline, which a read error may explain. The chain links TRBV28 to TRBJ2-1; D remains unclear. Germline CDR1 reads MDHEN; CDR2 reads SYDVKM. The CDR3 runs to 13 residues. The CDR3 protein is CASTSEQNNEQFF. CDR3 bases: TGTGCCAGCACGTCGGAGCAGAACAATGAGCAGTTCTTT.

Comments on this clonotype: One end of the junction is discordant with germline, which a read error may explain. The CDR3 bases are TGTGCCAGCAGCTCGGTGGAAGATACGCAATATTTT. Its translation is CASSSVEDTQYF. The V and J genes are TRBV5-4 and TRBJ2-3; D not resolved. The CDR3 has 12 residues. The germline V gene encodes CDR1 SGHNT and CDR2 YYREEE (reference sequence).

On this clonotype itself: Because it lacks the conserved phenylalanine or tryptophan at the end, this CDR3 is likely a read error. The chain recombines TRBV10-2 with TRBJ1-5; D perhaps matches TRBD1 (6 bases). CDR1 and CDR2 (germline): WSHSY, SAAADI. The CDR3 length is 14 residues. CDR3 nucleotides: TGCGCCTGCAGTGGGGCAGGGGCACAGCAGCCCCAGCATATT. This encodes CACSGAGAQQPQHI.

CDR3 loop: CASCLLQGTILRSGYTF. CDR3 bases: TGTGCCAGCTGTTTACTACAGGGGACGATATTGAGGTCTGGCTACACCTTC. The gene calls are TRBV7-9 and TRBJ1-2, with 7 bases matching TRBD1. Germline assignment: CDR1 SEHNR and CDR2 FQNEAQ (reference sequence). The V gene end was trimmed by 8 bases and the J gene end by 7 bases; junction bases not matched to a gene: 22. The length of the CDR3 is 17 residues.

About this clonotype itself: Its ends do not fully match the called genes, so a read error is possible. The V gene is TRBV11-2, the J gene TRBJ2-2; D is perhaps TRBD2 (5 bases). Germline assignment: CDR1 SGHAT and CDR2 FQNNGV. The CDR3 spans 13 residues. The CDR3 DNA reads TGTGCCATCAGATACACGAACACCGGGGAGCTATTTTTT. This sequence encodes CAIRYTNTGELFF.